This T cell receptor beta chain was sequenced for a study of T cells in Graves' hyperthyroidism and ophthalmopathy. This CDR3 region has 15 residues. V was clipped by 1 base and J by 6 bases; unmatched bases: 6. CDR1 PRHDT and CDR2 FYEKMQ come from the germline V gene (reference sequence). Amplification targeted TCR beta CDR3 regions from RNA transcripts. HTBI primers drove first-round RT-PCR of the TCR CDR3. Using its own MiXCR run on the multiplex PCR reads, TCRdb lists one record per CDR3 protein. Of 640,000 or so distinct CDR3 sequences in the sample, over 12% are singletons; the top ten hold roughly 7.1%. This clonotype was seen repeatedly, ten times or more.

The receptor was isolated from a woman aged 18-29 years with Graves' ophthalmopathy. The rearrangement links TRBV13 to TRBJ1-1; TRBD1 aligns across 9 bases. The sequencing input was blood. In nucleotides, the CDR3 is TGTGCCAGCAGCTTAGAGGGACAGGGAGGCGCTGAAGCTTTCTTT. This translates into CASSLEGQGGAEAFF.